Listed here is a single T cell receptor beta chain. The data stem from a study of blood T cell repertoires in COVID-19. Study as a whole: Both acute and convalescent COVID-19 samples were obtained from the United States, Italy and Spain. From T cells, B-cell-depleted T cells, or PBMCs came the material, which was cDNA or gDNA.

The authors' processing: Reference gene primers were amplified, and this amplification served to estimate nucleated cell counts. The method was immunoSEQ multiplex PCR; TCRdb's version includes in-frame clones alone and lacks a portion of them. The V and J calls and clone size were taken over from that table, and D and trimming were inferred from the DNA. The data contain about 72,000 clones, less than 85% of them seen just once; the ten biggest clones take up approximately 18%. CDR3 length: 12 amino acids. Trimming shortened V by 1 base and J by 4 bases, and 5 bases separated the two germline ends. CDR1 and CDR2 (germline): GTSNPN, SVGIG (reference sequence).

This sequence originates from a woman of 80 years or more with acute or convalescent COVID-19. The rearrangement uses TRBV30 and TRBJ1-3, with D perhaps matching TRBD1 (5 bases). The specimen sequenced was peripheral blood. The CDR3 sequence is CAWSGQGNTIYF. The CDR3 DNA reads as TGTGCCTGGAGTGGACAGGGAAACACCATATATTTT.